The clone carrying this TCR beta chain was found once. Its antigen remains unidentified. TCRdb re-derived calls from the reads in MiXCR, one entry per CDR3 protein. Among around 770,000 distinct CDR3 sequences listed, roughly 28% were seen once. This record belongs to a study of T cell repertoires in cytomegalovirus infection. Study-wide background: Public TCR beta signature analysis indicated the presence of both CMV infection and matching HLA type.

Study-level findings and limits: Cumulative public TCR beta family frequency identified CMV carriers with the relevant HLA.

Germline CDR1 is SNHLY and CDR2 is FYNNEI. Trimming removed 9 bases at V and 0 bases at J, with 14 bases between. This CDR3 has 14 amino acids. This material consisted of cultured CD8+ T cells from PBMCs, taken from culture after CMV antigen stimulation. The gene calls are TRBV2 and TRBJ1-1; a weak D match, TRBD1 (5 bases). The receptor comes from a human donor in good health (CMV status not recorded). Some clones in this sample may be carry-over from other donors' samples. CDR3 DNA: TGTGCCAGAGGGGCTCCGACAGTGAACACTGAAGCTTTCTTT. Its protein product is CARGAPTVNTEAFF.